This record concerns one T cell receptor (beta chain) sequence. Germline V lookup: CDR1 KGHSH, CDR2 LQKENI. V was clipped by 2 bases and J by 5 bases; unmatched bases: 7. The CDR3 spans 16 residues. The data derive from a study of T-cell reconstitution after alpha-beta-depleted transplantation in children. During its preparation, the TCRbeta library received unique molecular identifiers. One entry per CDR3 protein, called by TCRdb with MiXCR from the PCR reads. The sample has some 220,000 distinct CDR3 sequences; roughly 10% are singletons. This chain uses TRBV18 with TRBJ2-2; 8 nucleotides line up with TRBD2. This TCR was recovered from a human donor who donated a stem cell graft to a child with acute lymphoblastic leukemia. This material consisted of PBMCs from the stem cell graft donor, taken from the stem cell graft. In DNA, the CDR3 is TGTGCCAGCTCACCAACTAGCGGACGTACTACCGGGGAGCTGTTTTTT. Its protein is CASSPTSGRTTGELFF.